The entry that follows covers one TCR beta chain sequence. What it recognizes is unknown. Germline CDR1 is KGHSH and CDR2 is LQKENI. V was cut by 8 bases and J by 1 base, with 11 bases left in between. CDR3 length equals 13 residues. The isolated RNA, all of it, was reverse transcribed, so expressed TCRB transcripts were what got sequenced. Mean read depth for naive, central memory and regulatory T cell samples was a few million reads. TCRdb's copy holds only in-frame clones and misses some; the assay was immunoSEQ multiplex PCR. The table records around 450,000 clones, more than 9.5% of them present only once. These data come from a study of beta chain features in type 1 diabetes. Study-wide results and limits: An over-representation of cells with high TCR expression could result from cDNA sequencing.

The chain joins TRBV18 to TRBJ1-1, with D hard to call. This TCR was recovered from a woman aged 18 to 35 in good health. Material: naive CD4+ T cells from blood. CDR3 nucleotide sequence: TGTGCCAGCCGAACTAGCGGGAACACTGAAGCTTTCTTT. It translates to CASRTSGNTEAFF.